The clone carrying this TCR beta chain came up many times. Through MiXCR, TCRdb re-clonotyped the PCR reads. The table has approximately 25,000 clones, roughly 15% seen once; the top ten hold approximately 14%. Treatment of any kind had been given to no patient before thyroid surgery. This entry belongs to a study of metastatic and nonmetastatic thyroid tumors. The germline gives CDR1 LGHNA, CDR2 YSLEER. This CDR3 spans 20 amino acids. The V segment lost 2 bases and the J segment 0 bases; nucleotides outside the gene matches: 12. V usage is TRBV4-3 and J usage is TRBJ2-7, with 14 bases identical to TRBD2. The source is a male donor with papillary thyroid cancer or a benign thyroid nodule (not recorded which). Some clones in this sample may be carry-over from other donors' samples. The sequenced sample consisted of blood. CDR3 sequence (DNA): TGCGCCAGCAGCCAACAAGTAGGGACTAGCGGGAGTCTCTCCTCCTACGAGCAGTACTTC. This sequence encodes CASSQQVGTSGSLSSYEQYF.